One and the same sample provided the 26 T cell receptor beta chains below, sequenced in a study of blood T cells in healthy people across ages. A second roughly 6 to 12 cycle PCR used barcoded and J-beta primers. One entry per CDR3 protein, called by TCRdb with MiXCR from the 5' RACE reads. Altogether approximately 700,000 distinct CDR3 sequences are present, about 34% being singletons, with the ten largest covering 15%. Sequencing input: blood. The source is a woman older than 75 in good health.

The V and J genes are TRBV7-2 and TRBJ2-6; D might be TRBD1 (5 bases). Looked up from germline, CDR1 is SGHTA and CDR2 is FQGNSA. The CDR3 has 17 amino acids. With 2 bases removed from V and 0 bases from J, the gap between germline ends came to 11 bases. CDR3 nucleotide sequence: TGTGCCAGCAGCTTAAGACAGCCGACCTCTGGGGCCAACGTCCTGACTTTC. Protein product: CASSLRQPTSGANVLTF. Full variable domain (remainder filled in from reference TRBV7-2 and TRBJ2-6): GAGVSQSPSNKVTEKGKDVELRCDPISGHTALYWYRQSLGQGLEFLIYFQGNSAPDKSGLPSDRFSAERTGGSVSTLTIQRTQQEDSAVYLCASSLRQPTSGANVLTFGAGSRLTVL.

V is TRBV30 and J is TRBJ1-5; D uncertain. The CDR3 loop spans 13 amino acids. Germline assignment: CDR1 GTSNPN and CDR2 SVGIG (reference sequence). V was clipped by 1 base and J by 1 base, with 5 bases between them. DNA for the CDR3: TGTGCCTGGAGTGGAGAGAGCAATCAGCCCCAGCATTTT. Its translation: CAWSGESNQPQHF.

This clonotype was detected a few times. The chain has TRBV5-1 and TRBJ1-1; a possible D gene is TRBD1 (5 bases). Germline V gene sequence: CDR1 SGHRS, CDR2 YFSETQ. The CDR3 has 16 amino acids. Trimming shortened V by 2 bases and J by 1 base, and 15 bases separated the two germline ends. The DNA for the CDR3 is TGCGCCAGCAGCTTTGACAGTAGGATTGGGAACACTGAAGCTTTCTTT. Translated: CASSFDSRIGNTEAFF.

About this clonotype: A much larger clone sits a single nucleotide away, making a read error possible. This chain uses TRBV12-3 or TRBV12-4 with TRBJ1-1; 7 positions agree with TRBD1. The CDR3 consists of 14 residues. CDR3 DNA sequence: TGTGCCAACAGTTTGAGACAGGGAGCACCTGAAGCTTTCTTT. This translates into CANSLRQGAPEAFF.

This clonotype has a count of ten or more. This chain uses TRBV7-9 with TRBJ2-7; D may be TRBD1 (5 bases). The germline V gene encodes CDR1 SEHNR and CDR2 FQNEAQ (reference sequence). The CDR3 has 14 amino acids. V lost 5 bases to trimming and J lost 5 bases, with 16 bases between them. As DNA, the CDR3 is TGTGCCAGCAGCCTCCAGGGTAAGGCTGACGAGCAGTACTTC. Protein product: CASSLQGKADEQYF.

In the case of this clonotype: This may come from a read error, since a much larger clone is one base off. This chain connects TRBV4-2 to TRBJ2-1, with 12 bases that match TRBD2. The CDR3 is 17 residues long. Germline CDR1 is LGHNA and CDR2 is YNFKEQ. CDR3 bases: TGTACCAGCAGCCAAGGGGCCCGGACTAGCGGGGTAGGGGAGCAGTTCTTC. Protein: CTSSQGARTSGVGEQFF.

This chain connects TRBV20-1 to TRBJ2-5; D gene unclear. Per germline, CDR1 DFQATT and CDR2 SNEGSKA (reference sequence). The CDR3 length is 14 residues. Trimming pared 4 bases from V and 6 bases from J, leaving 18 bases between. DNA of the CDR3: TGCAGTGCTACGGTCGGCCTATTATTTCAGACCCAGTACTTC. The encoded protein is CSATVGLLFQTQYF.

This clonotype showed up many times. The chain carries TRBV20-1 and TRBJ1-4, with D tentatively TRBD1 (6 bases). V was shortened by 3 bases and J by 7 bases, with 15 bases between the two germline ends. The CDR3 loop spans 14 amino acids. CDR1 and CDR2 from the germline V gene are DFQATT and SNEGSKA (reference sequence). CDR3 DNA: TGCAGTGCTAGGTCGTCAGGGGCGGGTGAAAAACTGTTTTTT. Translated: CSARSSGAGEKLFF.

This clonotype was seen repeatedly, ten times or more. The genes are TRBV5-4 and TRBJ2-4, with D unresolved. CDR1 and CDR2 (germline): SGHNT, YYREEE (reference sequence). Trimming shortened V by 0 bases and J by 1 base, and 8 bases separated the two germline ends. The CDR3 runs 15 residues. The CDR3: CASSLELGAKNIQYF. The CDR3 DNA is TGTGCCAGCAGCTTGGAACTGGGCGCCAAAAACATTCAGTACTTC.

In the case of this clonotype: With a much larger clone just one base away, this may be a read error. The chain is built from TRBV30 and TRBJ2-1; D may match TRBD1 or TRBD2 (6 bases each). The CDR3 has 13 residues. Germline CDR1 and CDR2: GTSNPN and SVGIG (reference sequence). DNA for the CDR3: TGTGCCCGGAGTCGGGGGCGATGGAATGAGCAGTTCTTC. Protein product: CARSRGRWNEQFF.

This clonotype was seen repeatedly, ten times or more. The chain's CDR3 is CASSPPITPGHTSTDTQYF. The CDR3 DNA reads TGCGCCAGCAGCCCCCCAATTACGCCAGGTCATACTAGCACAGATACGCAGTATTTT. The chain links TRBV5-1 to TRBJ2-3; D remains unclear. Germline V gene data show CDR1 as SGHRS and CDR2 as YFSETQ. V was trimmed by 4 bases and J by 0 bases, leaving 24 bases between them. CDR3 length: 19 amino acids.

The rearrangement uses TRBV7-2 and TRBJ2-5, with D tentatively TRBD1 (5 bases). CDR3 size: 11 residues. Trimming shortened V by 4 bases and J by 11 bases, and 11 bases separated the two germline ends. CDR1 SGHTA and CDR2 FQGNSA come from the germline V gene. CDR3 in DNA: TGTGCCAGCAGCTCGACAGCAGAGCAGTACTTC. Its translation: CASSSTAEQYF.

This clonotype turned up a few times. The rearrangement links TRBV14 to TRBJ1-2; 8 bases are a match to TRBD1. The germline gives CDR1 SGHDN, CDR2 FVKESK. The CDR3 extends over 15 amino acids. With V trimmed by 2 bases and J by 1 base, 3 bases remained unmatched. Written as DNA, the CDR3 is TGTGCCAGCAGCCAAAGCGACAGGGGTAACTATGGCTACACCTTC. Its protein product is CASSQSDRGNYGYTF.

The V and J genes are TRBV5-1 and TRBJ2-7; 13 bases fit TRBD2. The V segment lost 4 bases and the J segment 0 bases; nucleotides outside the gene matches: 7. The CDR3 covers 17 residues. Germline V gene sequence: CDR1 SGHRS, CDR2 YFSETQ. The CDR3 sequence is CASSAGTSGVGSYEQYF. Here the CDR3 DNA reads TGCGCCAGCAGCGCTGGGACTAGCGGGGTTGGCTCCTACGAGCAGTACTTC.

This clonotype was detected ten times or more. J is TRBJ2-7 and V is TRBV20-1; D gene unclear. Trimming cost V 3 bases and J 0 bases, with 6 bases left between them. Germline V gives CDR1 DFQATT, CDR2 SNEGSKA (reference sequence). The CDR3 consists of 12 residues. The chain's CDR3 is CSASDISYEQYF. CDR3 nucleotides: TGCAGTGCTAGCGACATCTCCTACGAGCAGTACTTC.

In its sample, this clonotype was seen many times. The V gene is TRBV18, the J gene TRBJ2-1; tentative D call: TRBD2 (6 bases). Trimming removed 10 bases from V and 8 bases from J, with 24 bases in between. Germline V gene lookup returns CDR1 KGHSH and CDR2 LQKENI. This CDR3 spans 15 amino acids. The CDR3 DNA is TGTGCCACCCAGAAAGAATCAGGGAGGCGGCATGAGCAGTTCTTC. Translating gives CATQKESGRRHEQFF. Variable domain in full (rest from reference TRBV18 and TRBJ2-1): NAGVMQNPRHLVRRRGQEARLRCSPMKGHSHVYWYRQLPEEGLKFMVYLQKENIIDESGMPKERFSAEFPKEGPSILRIQQVVRGDSAAYFCATQKESGRRHEQFFGPGTRLTVL.

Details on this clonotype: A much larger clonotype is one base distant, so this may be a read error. The CDR3 region is CASRYGGGGTEAFF. CDR3 nucleotides: TGTGCCAGCAGGTACGGTGGGGGGGGGACTGAAGCTTTCTTT. The rearrangement joins TRBV6-5 to TRBJ1-1, with D tentatively TRBD1 (5 bases). Germline V CDR1 and CDR2: MNHEY, SVGAGI. The V and J ends lost 6 bases and 5 bases respectively, with 16 bases between them. The CDR3 runs 14 residues.

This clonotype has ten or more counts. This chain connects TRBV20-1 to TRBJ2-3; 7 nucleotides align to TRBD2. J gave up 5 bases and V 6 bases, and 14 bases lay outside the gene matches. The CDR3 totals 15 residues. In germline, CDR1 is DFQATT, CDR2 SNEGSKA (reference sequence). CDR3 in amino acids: CSAARGPGTKDTQYF. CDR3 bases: TGCAGTGCCGCTAGAGGCCCCGGGACTAAAGATACGCAGTATTTT.

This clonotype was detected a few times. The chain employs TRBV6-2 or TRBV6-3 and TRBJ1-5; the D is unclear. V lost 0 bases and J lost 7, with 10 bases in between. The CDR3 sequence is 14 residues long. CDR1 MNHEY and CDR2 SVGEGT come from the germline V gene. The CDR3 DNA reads TGTGCCAGCAGTTACTCGAGCGTAGACCAGCCCCAGCATTTT. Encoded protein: CASSYSSVDQPQHF.

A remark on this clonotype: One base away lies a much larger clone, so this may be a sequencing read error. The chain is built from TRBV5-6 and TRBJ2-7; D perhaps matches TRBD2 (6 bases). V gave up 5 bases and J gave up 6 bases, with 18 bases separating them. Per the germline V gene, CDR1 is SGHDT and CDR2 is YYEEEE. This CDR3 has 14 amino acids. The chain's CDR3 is CASRPDRRRGEQYF. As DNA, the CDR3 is TGTGCCAGCAGACCCGACCGGCGGAGGGGCGAGCAGTACTTC.

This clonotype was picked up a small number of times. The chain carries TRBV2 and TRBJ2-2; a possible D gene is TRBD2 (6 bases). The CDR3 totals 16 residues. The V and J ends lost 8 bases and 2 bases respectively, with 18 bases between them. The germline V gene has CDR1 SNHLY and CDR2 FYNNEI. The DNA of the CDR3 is TGTGCCAGCGCCAGAACGTCGGGACTTAACACCGGGGAGCTGTTTTTT. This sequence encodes CASARTSGLNTGELFF.

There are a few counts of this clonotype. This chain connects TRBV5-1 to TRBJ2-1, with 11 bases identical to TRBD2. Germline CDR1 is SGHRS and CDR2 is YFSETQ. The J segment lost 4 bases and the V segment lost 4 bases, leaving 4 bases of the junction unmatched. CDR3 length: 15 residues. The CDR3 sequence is CASSPGLAVYNEQFF. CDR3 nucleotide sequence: TGCGCCAGCAGCCCGGGACTAGCGGTATACAATGAGCAGTTCTTC.

The CDR3: CASSPVRNSPLHF. The CDR3 bases are TGTGCCAGCAGCCCGGTTCGGAATTCACCCCTCCACTTT. The gene calls are TRBV7-8 and TRBJ1-6; D call uncertain. V shed 5 bases and J shed 7 bases, with 9 bases lying between them. This CDR3 region has 13 residues. Per germline, CDR1 SGHVS and CDR2 FQNEAQ.

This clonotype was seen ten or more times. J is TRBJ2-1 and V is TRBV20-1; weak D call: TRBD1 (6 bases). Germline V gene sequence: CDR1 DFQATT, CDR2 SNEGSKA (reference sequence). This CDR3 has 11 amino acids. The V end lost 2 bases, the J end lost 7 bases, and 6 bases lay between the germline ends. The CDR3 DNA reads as TGCAGTGCTAGACAGGGGAATGAGCAGTTCTTC. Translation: CSARQGNEQFF.

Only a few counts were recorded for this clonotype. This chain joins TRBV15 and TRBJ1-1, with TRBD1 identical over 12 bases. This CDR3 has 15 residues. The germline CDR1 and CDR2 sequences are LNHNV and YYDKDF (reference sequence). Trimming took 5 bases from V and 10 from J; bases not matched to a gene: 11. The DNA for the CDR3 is TGTGCCACCAGCGGGGACAGGGGGCGAAGTTTAGGAGCTTTCTTT. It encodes CATSGDRGRSLGAFF.

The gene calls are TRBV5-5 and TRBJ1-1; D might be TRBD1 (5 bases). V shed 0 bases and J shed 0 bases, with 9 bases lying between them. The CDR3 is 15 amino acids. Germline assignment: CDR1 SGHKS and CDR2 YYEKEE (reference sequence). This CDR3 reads CASSLDRFMNTEAFF. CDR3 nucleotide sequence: TGTGCCAGCAGCTTGGACAGGTTCATGAACACTGAAGCTTTCTTT.